These 18 T cell receptor beta chains share one sample of origin, sequenced in a study of T cell responses to AZD1222 COVID-19 vaccine. Assay used: immunoSEQ multiplex PCR; TCRdb lists only in-frame clones, some missing. The sample records fewer than 180,000 clones, 90% being singletons. The sequences come from peripheral blood, collected 28 days after the second AZD1222 dose. Receptor source: an adult who received the AZD1222 COVID-19 vaccine.

The chain is built from TRBV2 and TRBJ1-5, with a possible D match to TRBD1 (6 bases). CDR3 size: 15 residues. V lost 6 bases and J lost 7, with 19 bases in between. CDR1 and CDR2 (germline): SNHLY, FYNNEI. CDR3 sequence: CASREGHAGTQPQHF. The CDR3 region has the DNA TGTGCCAGCAGAGAGGGACACGCGGGCACCCAGCCCCAGCATTTT.

This chain links TRBV12-3 or TRBV12-4 with TRBJ2-5; D not resolved. The CDR3 sequence is 13 residues long. Trimming shortened V by 6 bases and J by 7 bases, and 15 bases separated the two germline ends. The CDR3 protein is CASSPKKRGTQYF. Here the CDR3 DNA reads TGTGCCAGCAGCCCGAAAAAAAGAGGGACCCAGTACTTC.

The chain links TRBV7-2 to TRBJ1-1; TRBD1 might be the D (5 bases). This CDR3 has 14 amino acids. V shed 3 bases and J shed 8 bases, with 16 bases lying between them. CDR1 SGHTA and CDR2 FQGNSA come from the germline V gene. CDR3 region: CASSFPGTPREAFF. For the CDR3, the DNA is TGTGCCAGCAGCTTCCCCGGGACCCCCCGGGAAGCTTTCTTT. Drawing the rest from reference TRBV7-2 and TRBJ1-1, the complete variable domain is GAGVSQSPSNKVTEKGKDVELRCDPISGHTALYWYRQSLGQGLEFLIYFQGNSAPDKSGLPSDRFSAERTGGSVSTLTIQRTQQEDSAVYLCASSFPGTPREAFFGQGTRLTVV.

The gene calls are TRBV10-1 and TRBJ1-4; perhaps TRBD1 as D (6 bases). Germline V gene data show CDR1 as WNHNN and CDR2 as SYGVQD (reference sequence). The CDR3 length is 14 residues. The V and J ends lost 0 bases and 4 bases respectively, with 6 bases between them. CDR3 sequence (DNA): TGCGCCAGCAGTGAGTCCAGGGGTAATGAAAAACTGTTTTTT. It encodes CASSESRGNEKLFF.

The chain is built from TRBV13 and TRBJ1-1, with TRBD1 matching over 8 bases. The CDR3 runs to 16 residues. V was pared by 6 bases and J by 1 base, with 10 bases of the junction left unmatched. From germline, CDR1 is PRHDT and CDR2 FYEKMQ (reference sequence). The CDR3 DNA sequence: TGTGCCAGCAGTTCGACAGGGGAGAGGGGGAACACTGAAGCTTTCTTT. Its protein product is CASSSTGERGNTEAFF.

This chain joins TRBV9 and TRBJ1-2; TRBD1 agrees at 10 bases. The J segment lost 4 bases and the V segment lost 4 bases, leaving 4 bases of the junction unmatched. The CDR3 has 14 residues. Germline V gene sequence: CDR1 SGDLS, CDR2 YYNGEE. CDR3: CASSSRTGGYGYTF. The CDR3 region has the DNA TGTGCCAGCAGCTCCCGGACAGGGGGCTATGGCTACACCTTC.

The DNA of the CDR3 is TGTGCCAGCAGTGGCCCGCGGGGGTACACTGAAGCTTTCTTT. Translation gives CASSGPRGYTEAFF. The rearrangement joins TRBV2 to TRBJ1-1; D perhaps matches TRBD1 (5 bases). With 4 bases removed from V and 3 bases from J, the gap between germline ends came to 12 bases. The CDR3 is 14 amino acids. Germline CDR1 is SNHLY and CDR2 is FYNNEI.

About this clone: Other nucleotide sequences in the sample specify the same CDR3. The rearrangement links TRBV6-4 to TRBJ2-1; TRBD2 matches at 9 bases. V lost 0 bases, J lost 7 bases, and 4 bases stayed unmatched. Germline lookup yields CDR1 MRHNA and CDR2 SNTAGT. The CDR3 extends over 15 amino acids. The CDR3 protein is CASSDSSGSYNEQFF. In DNA, the CDR3 is TGTGCCAGCAGTGACTCTAGCGGGAGCTATAATGAGCAGTTCTTC.

The genes are TRBV19 and TRBJ2-1; 12 nucleotides match TRBD2. CDR1 and CDR2 from the germline V gene are LNHDA and SQIVND (reference sequence). With V trimmed by 3 bases and J by 8 bases, 5 bases remained unmatched. The CDR3 length is 15 residues. The CDR3 loop is CASSILAGGPDEQFF. In nucleotides, the CDR3 is TGTGCCAGTAGTATCCTAGCGGGAGGGCCTGATGAGCAGTTCTTC. Complete variable domain (other parts from reference TRBV19 and TRBJ2-1): DGGITQSPKYLFRKEGQNVTLSCEQNLNHDAMYWYRQDPGQGLRLIYYSQIVNDFQKGDIAEGYSVSREKKESFPLTVTSAQKNPTAFYLCASSILAGGPDEQFFGPGTRLTVL.

The chain links TRBV3-1 (or the pseudogene TRBV3-2) to TRBJ1-6, with no clear D. The CDR3 sequence is 14 residues long. In germline, CDR1 is LGHDT, CDR2 YNNKEL (reference sequence). V was trimmed by 5 bases and J by 6 bases, leaving 11 bases between them. CDR3 region: CASSEGQSNSPLHF. The CDR3 region has the DNA TGTGCCAGCAGCGAAGGGCAGTCTAATTCACCCCTCCACTTT.

The chain links TRBV27 to TRBJ1-6; D is unresolved. Trimming pared 2 bases from V and 5 bases from J, leaving 16 bases between. The germline V gene has CDR1 MNHEY and CDR2 SMNVEV (reference sequence). This CDR3 is built from 17 residues. The CDR3 coding sequence is TGTGCCAGCAGTTTAAGGTGGAGACTTGACAATAATTCACCCCTCCACTTT. It codes for CASSLRWRLDNNSPLHF.

The table lists this clone with a few counts. This chain joins TRBV6-6 and TRBJ2-2; 8 nucleotides agree with TRBD2. Germline CDR1 MNHNY, CDR2 SVGAGI (reference sequence). The trim removed 5 bases at V and 1 base at J, leaving 12 bases unmatched. There are 18 residues in the CDR3. The CDR3 here is CASSHISGGAVNTGELFF. The CDR3, as DNA: TGTGCCAGCAGTCACATCAGCGGGGGAGCTGTGAACACCGGGGAGCTGTTTTTT.

The gene calls are TRBV5-8 and TRBJ1-2; no clear D. Trimming left V 4 bases short and J 4 bases short, with 11 bases between. In germline, CDR1 is SGHTS, CDR2 YDEGEE. This CDR3 comprises 13 residues. This CDR3 is CASSLGELYGYTF. The CDR3 bases are TGTGCCAGCAGCCTTGGAGAGCTCTATGGCTACACCTTC.

The chain links TRBV3-1 (or the pseudogene TRBV3-2) to TRBJ2-7; 8 bases fit TRBD1. The CDR3 is 14 amino acids. Trimming took 3 bases from V and 3 from J; bases not matched to a gene: 4. Germline V CDR1 and CDR2: LGHDT, YNNKEL (reference sequence). CDR3 sequence: CASSHRGQNYEQYF. In nucleotides, the CDR3 is TGTGCCAGCAGCCACAGGGGGCAGAACTACGAGCAGTACTTC.

For the CDR3, the DNA is TGCGCCAGCAGCTTCGGGACAGGGGGCCTAGCAACTAATGAAAAACTGTTTTTT. It translates to CASSFGTGGLATNEKLFF. The chain couples TRBV5-1 to TRBJ1-4, with 12 positions matching TRBD1. The V and J ends lost 2 bases and 0 bases, in that order; junction bases with no gene match: 5. The CDR3 length is 18 residues. The germline gives CDR1 SGHRS, CDR2 YFSETQ.

This clone appeared once. This chain connects TRBV15 to TRBJ1-2; D is uncertain. Germline V lookup: CDR1 LNHNV, CDR2 YYDKDF (reference sequence). The CDR3 extends over 12 amino acids. V was clipped by 3 bases and J by 3 bases, with 5 bases between them. CDR3 region: CATSREDYGYTF. The CDR3 region has the DNA TGTGCCACCAGCAGGGAGGACTATGGCTACACCTTC.

The chain recombines TRBV6-5 with TRBJ2-7; D possibly corresponds to TRBD2 (5 bases). The CDR3 length is 14 residues. V lost 0 bases and J 2 bases, leaving 8 bases between the germline ends. Germline V CDR1 and CDR2: MNHEY, SVGAGI. The CDR3 sequence: CASSYSLLAYEQYF. CDR3 DNA sequence: TGTGCCAGCAGTTACTCGTTACTAGCCTACGAGCAGTACTTC.

The V gene is TRBV5-1, the J gene TRBJ2-2; D not resolved. The length of the CDR3 is 14 residues. Germline assignment: CDR1 SGHRS and CDR2 YFSETQ. Trimming removed 2 bases at V and 1 base at J, with 6 bases between. The CDR3 DNA reads TGCGCCAGCAGCTTAGCGATGAACACCGGGGAGCTGTTTTTT. It yields the protein CASSLAMNTGELFF.